Listed below are T cell receptor beta chains from one sample, sequenced in a study of blood T cell repertoires in COVID-19. Measured with immunoSEQ multiplex PCR; TCRdb has only the in-frame clones, and not every one. The sample yields about 160,000 clones, about 80% seen once. The sequencing input was peripheral blood. The receptors here all came from a woman of 80 years or more with acute or convalescent COVID-19. CDR3s include the opening cysteine and the closing phenylalanine or tryptophan. The order of the fields is J gene, clone size, D gene, V gene, CDR3 DNA, CDR3 protein. A D gene is named only where the DNA matches it firmly. Clone size, where shown, is once, few, many, or a class for clones that have expanded.

TRBJ2-7,NA,TRBD2,TRBV20-1,TGCAGTGCTAGTACCTACCGGGACTACCTCCCTTACGAGCAGTACTTC,CSASTYRDYLPYEQYF
TRBJ1-1,once,NA,TRBV12-3/TRBV12-4,TGTGCCAGCAAGGAGACTGTGAACACTGAAGCTTTCTTT,CASKETVNTEAFF
TRBJ2-3,NA,NA,TRBV3-1/TRBV3-2,TGTGCCAGCAGCCACCTCGCGGCCGGGGGCACAGATACGCAGTATTTT,CASSHLAAGGTDTQYF
TRBJ2-7,few,NA,TRBV10-1,TGCGCCAGCAGCGGGGGACAGAACTACGAGCAGTACTTC,CASSGGQNYEQYF
TRBJ2-7,NA,TRBD2,TRBV6-5,TGTGCCAGCAGCGACCGTTCCGGACTAGCATCCGAGCAGTACTTC,CASSDRSGLASEQYF
TRBJ2-7,NA,TRBD1,TRBV29-1,TGCAGCGTTGTAGGGGGCGTAGATCGTGAGCAGTACTTC,CSVVGGVDREQYF
TRBJ1-2,NA,NA,TRBV5-1,TGCGCCAGCAGCCCGGAGGGAGGGGGCTATGGCTACACCTTC,CASSPEGGGYGYTF
TRBJ2-3,once,TRBD2,TRBV18,TGTGCCAGCTCACCACTAGCGGGGTACACAGATACGCAGTATTTT,CASSPLAGYTDTQYF
TRBJ2-4,NA,TRBD2,TRBV7-8,TGTGCCAGCAGCTTAATCCCGGGACTAGCGCTAACCAAAAACATTCAGTACTTC,CASSLIPGLALTKNIQYF
TRBJ2-1,NA,NA,TRBV20-1,TGCAGTGCAAGTAGGGGGAGGGGTGAGCAGTTCTTC,CSASRGRGEQFF